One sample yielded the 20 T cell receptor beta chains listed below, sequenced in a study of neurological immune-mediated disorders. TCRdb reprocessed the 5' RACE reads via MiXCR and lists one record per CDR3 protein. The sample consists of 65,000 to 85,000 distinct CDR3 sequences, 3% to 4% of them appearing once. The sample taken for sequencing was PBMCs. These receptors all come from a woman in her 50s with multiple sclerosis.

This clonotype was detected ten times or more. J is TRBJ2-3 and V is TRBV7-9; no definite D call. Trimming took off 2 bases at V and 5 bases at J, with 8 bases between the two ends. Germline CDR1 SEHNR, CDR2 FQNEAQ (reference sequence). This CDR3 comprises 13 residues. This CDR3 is CASSLSVLDTQYF. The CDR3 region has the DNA TGTGCCAGCAGCTTATCCGTTTTAGATACGCAGTATTTT.

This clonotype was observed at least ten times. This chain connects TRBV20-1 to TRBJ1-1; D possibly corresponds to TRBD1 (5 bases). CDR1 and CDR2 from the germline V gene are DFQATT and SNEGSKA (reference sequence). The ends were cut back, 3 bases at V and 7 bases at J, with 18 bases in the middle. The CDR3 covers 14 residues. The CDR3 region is CSASDGGKGFEAFF. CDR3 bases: TGCAGTGCTAGCGATGGGGGGAAGGGTTTTGAAGCTTTCTTT.

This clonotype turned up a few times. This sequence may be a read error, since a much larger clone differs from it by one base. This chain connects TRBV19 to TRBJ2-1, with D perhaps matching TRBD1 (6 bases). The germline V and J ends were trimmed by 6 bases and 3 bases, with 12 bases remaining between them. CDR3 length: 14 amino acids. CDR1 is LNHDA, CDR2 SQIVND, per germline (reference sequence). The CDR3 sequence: CASRRDISYNEQFF. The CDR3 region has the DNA TGTGCCAGTAGAAGGGACATTAGCTACAATGAGCAGTTCTTC. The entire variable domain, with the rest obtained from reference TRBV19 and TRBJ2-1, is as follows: DGGITQSPKYLFRKEGQNVTLSCEQNLNHDAMYWYRQDPGQGLRLIYYSQIVNDFQKGDIAEGYSVSREKKESFPLTVTSAQKNPTAFYLCASRRDISYNEQFFGPGTRLTVL.

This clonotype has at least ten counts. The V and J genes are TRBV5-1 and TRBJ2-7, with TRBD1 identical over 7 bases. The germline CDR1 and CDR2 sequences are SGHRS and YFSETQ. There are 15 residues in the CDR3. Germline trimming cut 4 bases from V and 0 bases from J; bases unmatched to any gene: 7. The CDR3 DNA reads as TGCGCCAGCAGCCCCACTGGGACAGCCTCCTACGAGCAGTACTTC. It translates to CASSPTGTASYEQYF.

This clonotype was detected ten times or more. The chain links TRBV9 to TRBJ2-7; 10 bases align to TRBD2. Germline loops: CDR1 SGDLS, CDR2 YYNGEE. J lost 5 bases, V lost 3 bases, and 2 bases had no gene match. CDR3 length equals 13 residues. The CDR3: CASSAGTSDEQYF. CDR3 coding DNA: TGTGCCAGCAGCGCCGGGACTAGCGACGAGCAGTACTTC.

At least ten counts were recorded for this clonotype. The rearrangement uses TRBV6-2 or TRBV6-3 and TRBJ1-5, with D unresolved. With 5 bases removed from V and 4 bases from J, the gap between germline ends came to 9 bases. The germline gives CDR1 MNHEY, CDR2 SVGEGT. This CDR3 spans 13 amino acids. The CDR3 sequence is CASSLTTNQPQHF. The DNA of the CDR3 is TGTGCCAGCAGTCTCACGACAAATCAGCCCCAGCATTTT.

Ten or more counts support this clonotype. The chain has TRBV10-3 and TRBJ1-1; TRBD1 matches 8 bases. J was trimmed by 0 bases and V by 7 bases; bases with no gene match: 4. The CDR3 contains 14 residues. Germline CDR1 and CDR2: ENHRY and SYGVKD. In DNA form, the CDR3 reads TGTGCCATCAAGTCAGGGGGCTTGAACACTGAAGCTTTCTTT. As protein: CAIKSGGLNTEAFF.

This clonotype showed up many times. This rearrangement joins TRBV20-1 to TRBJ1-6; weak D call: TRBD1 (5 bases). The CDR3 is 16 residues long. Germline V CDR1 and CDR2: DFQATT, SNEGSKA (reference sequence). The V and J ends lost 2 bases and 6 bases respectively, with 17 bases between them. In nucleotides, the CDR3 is TGCAGTGCTAGACCCGGGGCAGGGCTGGGTAATTCACCCCTCCACTTT. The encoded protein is CSARPGAGLGNSPLHF.

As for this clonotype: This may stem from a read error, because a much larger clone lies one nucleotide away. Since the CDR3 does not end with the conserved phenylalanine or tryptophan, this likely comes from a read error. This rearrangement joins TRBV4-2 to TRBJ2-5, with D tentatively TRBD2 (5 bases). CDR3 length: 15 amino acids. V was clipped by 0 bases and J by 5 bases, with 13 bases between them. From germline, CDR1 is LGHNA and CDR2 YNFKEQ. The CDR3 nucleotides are TGTGCCAGCAGCCAAGATCGGCGGGCCGGGGAGACCCAGTACATC. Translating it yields CASSQDRRAGETQYI.

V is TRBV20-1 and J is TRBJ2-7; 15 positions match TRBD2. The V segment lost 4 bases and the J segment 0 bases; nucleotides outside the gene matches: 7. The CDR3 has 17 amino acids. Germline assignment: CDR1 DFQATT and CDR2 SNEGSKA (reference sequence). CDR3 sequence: CSATGLAGGDFSYEQYF. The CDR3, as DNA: TGCAGTGCTACGGGACTAGCGGGAGGCGACTTCTCCTACGAGCAGTACTTC.

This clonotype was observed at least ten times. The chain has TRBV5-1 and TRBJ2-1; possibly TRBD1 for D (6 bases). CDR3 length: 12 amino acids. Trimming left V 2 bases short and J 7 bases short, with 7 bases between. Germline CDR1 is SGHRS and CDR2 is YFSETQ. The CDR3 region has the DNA TGCGCCAGCAGCTTAGGGGGAAATGAGCAGTTCTTC. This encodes CASSLGGNEQFF.

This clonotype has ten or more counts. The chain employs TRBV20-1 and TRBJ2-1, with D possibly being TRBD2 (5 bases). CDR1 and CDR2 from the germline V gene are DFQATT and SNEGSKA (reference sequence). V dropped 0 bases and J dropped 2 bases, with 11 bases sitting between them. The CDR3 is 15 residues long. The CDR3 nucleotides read TGCAGTGCTAGAGAACACGGGGTCCCCTACAATGAGCAGTTCTTC. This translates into CSAREHGVPYNEQFF.

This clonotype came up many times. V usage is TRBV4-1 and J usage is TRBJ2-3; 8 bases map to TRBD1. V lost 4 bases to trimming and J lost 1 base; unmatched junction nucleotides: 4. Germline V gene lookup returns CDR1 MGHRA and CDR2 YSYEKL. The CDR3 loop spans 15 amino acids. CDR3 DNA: TGCGCCAGCAGCCTCGGACAGGGCCGCACAGATACGCAGTATTTT. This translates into CASSLGQGRTDTQYF.

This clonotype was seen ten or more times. The CDR3, as DNA: TGCGCCAGCAGCCGGGACGGGGGTGGCAATCAGCCCCAGCATTTT. This encodes CASSRDGGGNQPQHF. The gene calls are TRBV5-1 and TRBJ1-5, with D possibly being TRBD1 (5 bases). Per germline, CDR1 SGHRS and CDR2 YFSETQ. Trimming took off 4 bases at V and 2 bases at J, with 13 bases between the two ends. The CDR3 loop spans 15 amino acids.

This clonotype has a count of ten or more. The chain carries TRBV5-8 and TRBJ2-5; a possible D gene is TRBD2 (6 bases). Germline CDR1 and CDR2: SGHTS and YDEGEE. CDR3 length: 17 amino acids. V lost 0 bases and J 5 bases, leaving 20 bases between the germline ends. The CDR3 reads CASSLERHGTLGETQYF. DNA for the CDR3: TGTGCCAGCAGCTTGGAGCGTCACGGGACTCTCGGGGAGACCCAGTACTTC.

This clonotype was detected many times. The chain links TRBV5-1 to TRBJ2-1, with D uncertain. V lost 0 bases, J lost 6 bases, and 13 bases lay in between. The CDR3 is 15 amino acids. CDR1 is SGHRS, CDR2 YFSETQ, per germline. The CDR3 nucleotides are TGCGCCAGCAGCTTGGGCGTTGAGGAGATCAATGAGCAGTTCTTC. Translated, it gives CASSLGVEEINEQFF.

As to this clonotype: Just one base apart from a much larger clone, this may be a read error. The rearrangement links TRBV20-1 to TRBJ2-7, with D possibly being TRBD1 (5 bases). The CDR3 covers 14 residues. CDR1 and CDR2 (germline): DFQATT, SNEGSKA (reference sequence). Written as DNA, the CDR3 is TGCAGTGCTAGAATGGGCAGGGCGACCTACGAGGAGTACTTC. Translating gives CSARMGRATYEEYF.

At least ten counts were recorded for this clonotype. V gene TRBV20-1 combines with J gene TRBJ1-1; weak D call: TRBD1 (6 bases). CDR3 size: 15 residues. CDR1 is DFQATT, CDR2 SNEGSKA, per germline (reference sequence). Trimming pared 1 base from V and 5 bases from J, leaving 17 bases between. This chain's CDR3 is CSARAGADLGTEAFF. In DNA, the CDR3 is TGCAGTGCTAGAGCAGGGGCAGATCTGGGGACTGAAGCTTTCTTT.

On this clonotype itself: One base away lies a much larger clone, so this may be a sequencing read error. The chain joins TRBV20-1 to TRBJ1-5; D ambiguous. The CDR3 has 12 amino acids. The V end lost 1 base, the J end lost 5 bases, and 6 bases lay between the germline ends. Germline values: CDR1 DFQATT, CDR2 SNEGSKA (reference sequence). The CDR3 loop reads CSARVLDQPQHF. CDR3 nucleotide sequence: TGCAGTGCTAGAGTATTAGATCAGCCCCAGCATTTT.

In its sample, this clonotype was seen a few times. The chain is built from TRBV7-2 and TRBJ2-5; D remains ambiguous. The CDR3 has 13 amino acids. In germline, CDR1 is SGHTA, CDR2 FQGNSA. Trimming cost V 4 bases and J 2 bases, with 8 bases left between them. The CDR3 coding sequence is TGTGCCAGCAGCTCCTACCTTCAAGAGACCCAGTACTTC. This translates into CASSSYLQETQYF. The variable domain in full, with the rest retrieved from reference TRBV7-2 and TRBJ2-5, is GAGVSQSPSNKVTEKGKDVELRCDPISGHTALYWYRQSLGQGLEFLIYFQGNSAPDKSGLPSDRFSAERTGGSVSTLTIQRTQQEDSAVYLCASSSYLQETQYFGPGTRLLVL.